This is a list of T cell receptor beta chains from one sample in a study of blood T cells in healthy people across ages. MiXCR was run by TCRdb on the 5' RACE reads, yielding one entry per CDR3 protein. The data hold some 290,000 distinct CDR3 sequences, with around 27% observed a single time. The source material was blood. These receptor sequences come from a woman in her 70s in good health. Both conserved end residues are part of each CDR3. Each record gives: V gene, clone size, J gene, D gene, CDR3 protein, CDR3 DNA. D genes are given only for firm matches. Part of the rows lack a size; the others show once, few, many or a class for expanded clones.

TRBV5-1	.	TRBJ1-2	.	CASSLAGWSDGRYTF	TGCGCCAGCAGCTTGGCCGGGTGGAGTGATGGTCGCTACACCTTC
TRBV28	.	TRBJ2-7	TRBD2	CASSSGGKRGIDEQYF	TGTGCCAGCAGTTCAGGCGGAAAGCGGGGGATCGACGAGCAGTACTTC
TRBV29-1	.	TRBJ1-1	.	CSAREGQGKTEASF	TGCAGCGCTCGCGAGGGGCAGGGTAAAACTGAAGCTTCCTTT
TRBV7-8	.	TRBJ1-4	.	CASSLWGAAEKLFF	TGTGCCAGCAGCTTATGGGGGGCAGCTGAAAAACTGTTTTTT
TRBV28	.	TRBJ2-1	TRBD1	CASIGGWYNEQFF	TGTGCCAGCATAGGGGGCTGGTACAATGAGCAGTTCTTC
TRBV13	.	TRBJ2-3	TRBD2	CASCALAGGSDTQYF	TGTGCCAGCTGCGCCTTAGCGGGAGGATCAGATACGCAGTATTTT
TRBV28	.	TRBJ2-3	.	CASSIVGAEGDTQYF	TGTGCCAGCTCCATCGTCGGGGCCGAGGGAGATACGCAGTATTTT
TRBV20-1	.	TRBJ2-1	TRBD2	CSATSRTSPLYNEQFF	TGCAGTGCTACCTCGAGGACTAGCCCCCTTTACAATGAGCAGTTCTTC
TRBV7-2	many	TRBJ2-7	TRBD2	CASSLRLAGAEQYF	TGTGCCAGCAGCCTCAGACTAGCGGGAGCCGAGCAGTACTTC
TRBV7-3	few	TRBJ2-6	TRBD2	CASSSTSGPLSGANVLTF	TGTGCCAGCAGCTCGACTAGCGGGCCTCTCTCTGGGGCCAACGTCCTGACTTTC
TRBV28	.	TRBJ1-1	.	CASSSFLAREAFF	TGTGCCAGCAGTTCTTTTTTGGCCCGTGAAGCTTTCTTT
TRBV20-1	.	TRBJ1-4	.	CSAGGRGEKLFF	TGCAGTGCTGGGGGAAGAGGGGAAAAACTGTTTTTT
TRBV4-1	.	TRBJ1-4	.	CASSLRMTVENEKLFF	TGCGCCAGCAGCCTTCGCATGACAGTCGAAAATGAAAAACTGTTTTTT
TRBV20-1	.	TRBJ2-1	TRBD1	CSATGGAAYNEQFF	TGCAGTGCTACAGGGGGCGCCGCTTACAATGAGCAGTTCTTC
TRBV28	few	TRBJ2-1	TRBD2	CASSPLAGASSYNEQFF	TGTGCCAGCAGTCCTTTAGCGGGAGCGAGCTCCTACAATGAGCAGTTCTTC
TRBV24-1	.	TRBJ2-7	.	CATSDGPYEQYF	TGTGCCACCAGTGATGGGCCTTACGAGCAGTACTTC
TRBV24-1	.	TRBJ2-2	.	CATSDPGVTGELFF	TGTGCCACCAGTGATCCCGGGGTTACCGGGGAGCTGTTTTTT
TRBV6-6	.	TRBJ2-2	.	CASGTANTGELFF	TGTGCCAGCGGGACCGCGAACACCGGGGAGCTGTTTTTT
TRBV3-1	few	TRBJ2-1	.	CASSQVQRSSYNEQFF	TGTGCCAGCAGCCAAGTGCAGCGGAGCTCCTACAATGAGCAGTTCTTC
TRBV14	.	TRBJ1-1	.	CASSHRQWGFDTEAFF	TGTGCCAGCAGCCATCGCCAGTGGGGGTTCGACACTGAAGCTTTCTTT
TRBV11-1	few	TRBJ2-3	TRBD2	CASSLRREGRRSTDTQYF	TGTGCCAGCAGCTTACGACGGGAGGGCCGGAGGAGCACAGATACGCAGTATTTT
TRBV19	.	TRBJ2-5	TRBD2	CASSPGEGLAEETQYF	TGTGCCAGTAGTCCCGGTGAGGGACTAGCGGAAGAGACCCAGTACTTC
TRBV3-1	.	TRBJ2-7	TRBD2	CASSHLAGRNEQYF	TGTGCCAGCAGCCACCTAGCGGGAAGGAACGAGCAGTACTTC
TRBV20-1	few	TRBJ2-3	.	CSARAGGARDTQYF	TGCAGTGCTAGAGCGGGCGGGGCGCGCGATACGCAGTATTTT
TRBV29-1	few	TRBJ2-3	TRBD2	CSVSGLAGVLDTQYF	TGCAGCGTTTCGGGGCTAGCGGGAGTTTTAGATACGCAGTATTTT
TRBV5-1	.	TRBJ2-5	.	CASSLGPSAKTQYF	TGCGCCAGCAGCTTGGGTCCTAGCGCGAAGACCCAGTACTTC
TRBV15	once	TRBJ2-4	.	CTTSTESKNIQYF	TGTACCACCAGCACGGAGAGCAAAAACATTCAGTACTTC
TRBV20-1	.	TRBJ1-4	TRBD1	CSASATAGGEYAKLFF	TGCAGTGCTAGCGCTACTGCAGGGGGCGAGTACGCAAAACTGTTTTTT
TRBV6-6	few	TRBJ2-5	TRBD1	CASRRGQGFETQYF	TGTGCCAGCAGAAGGGGACAGGGCTTCGAGACCCAGTACTTC
TRBV28	few	TRBJ1-6	TRBD1	CASSRPPGTGSSPLHF	TGTGCCAGCAGCCGACCCCCCGGGACAGGGAGTTCACCCCTCCACTTT
TRBV28	.	TRBJ2-4	TRBD2	CASSSTSGSAGEYF	TGTGCCAGCAGTTCGACTAGCGGGAGTGCAGGGGAGTACTTC
TRBV6-1	.	TRBJ2-7	.	CASSEAPQASYEQYF	TGTGCCAGCAGTGAAGCGCCACAGGCCTCCTACGAGCAGTACTTC
TRBV25-1	.	TRBJ2-7	.	CASSVGSYEQYF	TGTGCCAGCAGTGTCGGCTCCTACGAGCAGTACTTC
TRBV5-1	many	TRBJ1-5	.	CASSLGGSNQPQHF	TGTGCCAGCAGCCTGGGAGGGAGCAATCAGCCCCAGCATTTT
TRBV28	.	TRBJ2-1	.	CASSAQDSYNEQFF	TGTGCCAGCAGTGCCCAAGACAGCTACAATGAGCAGTTCTTC
TRBV6-2/TRBV6-3	.	TRBJ2-7	TRBD1	CASSDREIHEQYF	TGTGCCAGCAGTGACAGGGAAATCCACGAGCAGTACTTC
TRBV29-1	many	TRBJ2-7	.	CSVEVFGTYEQYF	TGCAGCGTTGAGGTGTTCGGTACCTACGAGCAGTACTTC
TRBV20-1	.	TRBJ1-3	.	CSANGQAGNTIYF	TGCAGTGCTAATGGGCAGGCGGGAAACACCATATATTTT
TRBV29-1	many	TRBJ2-1	TRBD2	CSVDSSGSGYNEQFF	TGCAGCGTTGACTCTAGCGGGAGTGGGTACAATGAGCAGTTCTTC
TRBV19	.	TRBJ1-5	.	CASNPTENYNQPQHF	TGTGCCAGTAACCCCACAGAGAACTATAATCAGCCCCAGCATTTT
TRBV5-5	.	TRBJ1-6	TRBD1	CASSLSRDRANSPLHF	TGTGCCAGCAGCTTGTCCCGGGACAGGGCAAATTCACCCCTCCACTTT
TRBV7-6	.	TRBJ2-5	TRBD1	CASSMTGEETQYF	TGTGCCAGCAGCATGACAGGGGAAGAGACCCAGTACTTC
TRBV7-2	.	TRBJ1-2	TRBD1	CASRRDRRFYGYTF	TGTGCCAGCAGGAGGGACAGAAGGTTCTATGGCTACACCTTC
TRBV5-1	few	TRBJ2-4	.	CASSLEGGRHIQDF	TGCGCCAGCAGCTTGGAAGGAGGGCGTCACATTCAGGACTTC
TRBV19	few	TRBJ1-5	.	CASNIPGGKPQHF	TGTGCCAGTAACATCCCCGGGGGGAAGCCCCAGCATTTT
TRBV7-3	.	TRBJ2-3	.	CASSLGGLFAPDTQYF	TGTGCCAGCAGCTTAGGAGGACTATTCGCCCCAGATACGCAGTATTTT
TRBV14	.	TRBJ2-5	TRBD2	CASSQRREVQETQYF	TGTGCCAGCAGCCAACGGCGGGAGGTTCAAGAGACCCAGTACTTC
TRBV28	.	TRBJ2-4	.	CASSLRGLAKNIQYF	TGTGCCAGCAGTTTACGGGGCCTAGCCAAAAACATTCAGTACTTC
TRBV7-2	few	TRBJ2-4	.	CASSAGIQGGNIQYF	TGTGCCAGCAGCGCAGGCATTCAGGGAGGAAACATTCAGTACTTC
TRBV6-2/TRBV6-3	few	TRBJ2-3	.	CASSYGIHVLTDTQYF	TGTGCCAGCAGTTACGGGATCCACGTCCTAACAGATACGCAGTATTTT
TRBV5-6	few	TRBJ2-1	.	CASSPGRSEQFF	TGTGCCAGCAGCCCCGGACGAAGTGAGCAGTTCTTC
TRBV12-3/TRBV12-4	.	TRBJ1-5	.	CASSPSAGNQPQHF	TGTGCCAGCAGTCCCTCGGCGGGGAATCAGCCCCAGCATTTT
TRBV7-4	.	TRBJ2-7	TRBD1	CASSDRQGCYEQYF	TGTGCCAGCAGCGATCGACAGGGGTGCTACGAGCAGTACTTC
TRBV7-9	few	TRBJ1-1	TRBD1	CASSPRRTGNTEAFF	TGTGCCAGCAGTCCACGAAGGACAGGGAACACTGAAGCTTTCTTT
TRBV2	.	TRBJ2-5	.	CASSERKFRADQETQYF	TGTGCCAGCAGTGAACGTAAATTTAGGGCTGATCAAGAGACCCAGTACTTC
TRBV29-1	.	TRBJ2-5	.	CSVELQTQYF	TGCAGCGTTGAACTCCAGACCCAGTACTTC
TRBV6-5	.	TRBJ1-6	TRBD1	CASSYSGTGGYNSPLHF	TGTGCCAGCAGTTACTCCGGGACAGGGGGCTATAATTCACCCCTCCACTTT
TRBV14	.	TRBJ2-1	.	CASSQWPRPIPYNEQFF	TGTGCCAGCAGCCAATGGCCCCGGCCTATACCCTACAATGAGCAGTTCTTC